This TCR beta chain derives from a study of cytotoxic CD8 clonotypes in ibrutinib-treated CLL. On this clone itself: Antigen unknown.

V dropped 0 bases and J dropped 5 bases, with 15 bases sitting between them. The CDR3 covers 16 residues. Germline V CDR1 and CDR2: SGHRS, YFSETQ. Depth targeted 1 in 200,000 to 1 in 1 million T cells, averaging about 9.2x coverage per clonotype. Profiled with immunoSEQ multiplex PCR; TCRdb holds only in-frame clones, not every one. The sample has tens of thousands of clones; around 73% are singletons. The study's findings and limits: Shared public clonotypes were rare, and on treatment they either got smaller or stayed the same. Baseline levels of clonality went above those of age-matched healthy donors and moved with circulating CD8+ T-cell counts.

Sequenced here: PBMCs, sampled after 12 months of ibrutinib treatment. The chain links TRBV5-1 to TRBJ2-1; D is tentatively TRBD1 or TRBD2 (5 bases each). The source of this sequence is a human donor with chronic lymphocytic leukemia. The CDR3 is CASSLAIGHGNNEQFF. The CDR3 DNA is TGCGCCAGCAGCTTGGCAATCGGACACGGGAACAATGAGCAGTTCTTC. The complete variable domain, with remaining parts taken from reference TRBV5-1 and TRBJ2-1, reads KAGVTQTPRYLIKTRGQQVTLSCSPISGHRSVSWYQQTPGQGLQFLFEYFSETQRNKGNFPGRFSGRQFSNSRSEMNVSTLELGDSALYLCASSLAIGHGNNEQFFGPGTRLTVL.